This T cell receptor (beta chain) was captured by sequencing in a study of CD8 T cells in Susac syndrome (dated by TCRdb to between 2018 and 2020). With regard to the full study: Repertoire sequencing was used to test whether CD8+ T cell activation and differentiation in Susac syndrome was antigen driven. Study-wide findings and limitations: The TCR sequencing and HLA analysis was acknowledged to have included a relatively small number of individuals.

Points on this clonotype: No antigen is known for it. Nothing much larger sits one base from this clone, and base qualities are not available.

Peripheral blood CD8+ and CD4+ T cells from healthy donors, Susac syndrome patients and multiple sclerosis patients were profiled using high-throughput TCR beta sequencing. Healthy donors were included as age- and sex-matched controls. Bulk CD8+ and CD4+ T cells were purified by magnetic negative isolation, whereas CD8+ TEMRA cells were enriched by FACS. Blood was collected in EDTA tubes and processed within 24 hours, with PBMCs isolated through density gradient centrifugation. PBMCs destined for TCR sequencing were cryopreserved in liquid nitrogen and later thawed in a 37 °C water bath. The sorted or isolated CD4+, CD8+ and CD8+ TEMRA cells reached a purity of at least 90%. RNA was extracted with the RNeasy kit and roughly 0.5 to 1 ug was reverse transcribed using random hexamers. The immunoSEQ multiplex PCR assay, which covers 54 Vbeta and 13 Jbeta segments, was used to amplify TCR beta CDR3 regions. Bias from PCR amplification was corrected by using a synthetic template baseline for primer optimization and for computational correction. In the source study's methods: Reads were annotated to V, D and J genes per IMGT and analyzed with immunoSEQ Analyzer, keeping only productive sequences. Clonality was computed as one minus Shannon entropy normalized by log2 of the number of productive unique sequences. Public and private clones were assessed among the 100 most prevalent clones of each patient and control. A clone was defined as Susac-specific if it was absent from the healthy and MS cohorts, from more than 850 published viral clones and from other ImmuneACCESS disease sequences. TCRdb cleaned the public reads at Q25 with fastp, built clones with MiXCR and kept in-frame beta chains. Under each unique CDR3 protein, matching rows form one entry showing the most common genes and DNA. The V and J calls follow TCRdb's processing rather than the paper's. Across this sample there are approximately 100,000 distinct CDR3 sequences, with over 90% seen only once. Clones ranked in the top ten supply roughly 0.14% of the sample.

The CDR3 measures 16 amino acids from cysteine to phenylalanine. Only CDR3 DNA remains: 48 bases, in frame from the first base. V is reduced by 5 bases and J by 1 base, leaving a spacing of 14 bases between them. The germline V gene encodes CDR1 SGHTA and CDR2 FQGTGA. The rearrangement combines TRBV7-3 with TRBJ2-2; the D gene may be TRBD1 or TRBD2, since each aligns over 5 bases. This receptor was identified in a human donor in good health. Sequencing was performed on CD4+ T cells from PBMCs. The nucleotide sequence is TGTGCCAGCAGCCGCTCCGGGGCAGTGAACACCGGGGAGCTGTTTTTT. Its coded protein is CASSRSGAVNTGELFF. The CDR3 plus the reference TRBV7-3 and TRBJ2-2 genes for the other parts give the full variable domain: GAGVSQTPSNKVTEKGKYVELRCDPISGHTALYWYRQSLGQGPEFLIYFQGTGAADDSGLPNDRFFAVRPEGSVSTLKIQRTERGDSAVYLCASSRSGAVNTGELFFGEGSRLTVL.